The present TCR beta chain was sequenced within a study of cytomegalovirus exposure and HLA in healthy donors. Findings and caveats of the study: As was reported, the classifier diagnosed cytomegalovirus status with high specificity and sensitivity.

Sequencing used immunoSEQ multiplex PCR; TCRdb keeps in-frame clones, though not all of them. The sample holds fewer than 400,000 clones; about nine tenths are singletons and the top ten take around 0.84%. About this clone itself: Antigen unknown.

The specimen was PBMCs. This sequence was found in a woman under 30 in good health and CMV-seronegative.

CDR3 coding DNA: TGTGCCAGCAGTTACGATCTGAGGGCCATGAACACTGAAGCTTTCTTT. Encoded protein: CASSYDLRAMNTEAFF. The rearrangement uses TRBV6-5 and TRBJ1-1; D is ambiguous. V shed 2 bases and J shed 0 bases, with 13 bases lying between them. In germline, CDR1 is MNHEY, CDR2 SVGAGI. The CDR3 consists of 16 residues.